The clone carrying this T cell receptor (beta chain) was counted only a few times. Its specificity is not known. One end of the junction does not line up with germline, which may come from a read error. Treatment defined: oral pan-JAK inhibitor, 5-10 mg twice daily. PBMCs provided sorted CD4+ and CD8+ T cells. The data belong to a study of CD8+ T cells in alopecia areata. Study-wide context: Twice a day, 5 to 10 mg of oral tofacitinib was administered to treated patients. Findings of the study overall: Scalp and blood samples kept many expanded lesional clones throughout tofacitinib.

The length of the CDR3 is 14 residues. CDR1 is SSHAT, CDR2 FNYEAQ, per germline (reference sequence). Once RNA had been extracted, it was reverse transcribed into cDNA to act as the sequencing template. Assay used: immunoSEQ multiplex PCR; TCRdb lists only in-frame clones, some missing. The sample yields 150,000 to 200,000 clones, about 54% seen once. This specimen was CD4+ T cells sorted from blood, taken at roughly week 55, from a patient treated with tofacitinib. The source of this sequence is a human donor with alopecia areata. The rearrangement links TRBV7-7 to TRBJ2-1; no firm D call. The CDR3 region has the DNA TGTGCTAGCAGCTTAGGATCCTTGGGCAATGAGCAGTTCTTC. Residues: CASSLGSLGNEQFF.